This T cell receptor (beta chain) was sequenced for a study of B cell selection in AIRE deficiency. The method was immunoSEQ multiplex PCR; TCRdb's version includes in-frame clones alone and lacks a portion of them. The table records about 22,000 clones, around 96% of them present only once. Sorting defined conventional CD4 T cells as CD4+CD127+. The CDR3 is 14 amino acids. V shed 3 bases and J shed 3 bases, with 11 bases lying between them. Germline CDR1 is KGHSH and CDR2 is LQKENI. This receptor was taken from a human donor in good health. The chain carries TRBV18 and TRBJ1-1; D not certain. The sample taken for sequencing was CD4+CD127+ conventional T cells sorted from PBMCs. Written as DNA, the CDR3 is TGTGCCAGCTCACCGGCCCTTGGGGACACTGAAGCTTTCTTT. It translates to CASSPALGDTEAFF.